This T cell receptor (beta chain) was captured by sequencing in a study of T cells in Graves' hyperthyroidism and ophthalmopathy. Germline CDR1 reads GTSNPN; CDR2 reads SVGIG (reference sequence). The CDR3 extends over 12 amino acids. Trimming removed 1 base from V and 5 bases from J, with 8 bases in between. Many counts were recorded for this clonotype. TCR beta CDR3 region amplification was performed from RNA transcripts. TCR CDR3 underwent first-round RT-PCR with the HTBI primer set. Each CDR3 protein gets one entry after TCRdb re-called the multiplex PCR reads with MiXCR. Among approximately 380,000 distinct CDR3 sequences listed, roughly 13% were seen once.

V gene TRBV30 combines with J gene TRBJ2-5, with D hard to call. The material sequenced was blood. This clonotype originated in a man aged 50-59 years with Graves' ophthalmopathy. CDR3 residues: CAWSGRWETQYF. The CDR3, as DNA: TGTGCCTGGAGTGGGAGATGGGAGACCCAGTACTTC.